This T cell receptor (beta chain) originates from a study of PD-L1 blockade in urothelial cancer. This CDR3 is built from 17 residues. J lost 5 bases, V lost 0 bases, and 6 bases had no gene match. CDR1 and CDR2 (germline): MGHRA, YSYEKL. Produced via immunoSEQ multiplex PCR; TCRdb's table is partial and in-frame only. There are under 40,000 clones in the sample; around 87% occur only once, and under 4.5% lies in the top ten. The chain couples TRBV4-1 to TRBJ2-7, with 14 bases matching TRBD2. The receptor comes from a man aged 45 to 65 with urothelial cancer. Material: PBMCs, obtained around atezolizumab (anti-PD-L1) treatment. The CDR3 region is CASSQDVGLAGAHEQYF. The CDR3 DNA is TGCGCCAGCAGCCAAGATGTGGGACTAGCGGGAGCTCACGAGCAGTACTTC.